The entry below describes one T cell receptor beta chain. This entry belongs to a study of blood T cell repertoires in COVID-19. Overall study context: Samples of COVID-19 (acute and convalescent) were obtained from the United States, Italy and Spain. Nucleic acid was either cDNA or gDNA, and it came from T cells, B-cell-depleted T cells, or PBMCs.

Germline-derived CDR1 and CDR2 are SGHRS and YFSETQ. Trimming left V 0 bases short and J 2 bases short, with 22 bases between. The CDR3 has 19 amino acids. Clinical history reported by participants formed the basis on which cohorts were assigned. Study processing details: Estimated nucleated cell counts came from reference gene primer amplification. The repertoire was sequenced with immunoSEQ multiplex PCR; TCRdb's copy has only in-frame clones and lacks some. Clone size and V and J calls were adopted from that table, with D and trimming inferred from the DNA. The sample lists hundreds of thousands of clones, 65% to 85% occurring once.

The clonotype comes from a woman in her 40s with acute COVID-19. Sequenced input: PBMCs or T cells enriched from blood (not recorded which). The chain carries TRBV5-1 and TRBJ2-3, with D perhaps TRBD2 (7 bases). DNA of the CDR3: TGCGCCAGCAGCTTGGCCCTTGGGTATGGAGGGGGGGCCACAGATACGCAGTATTTT. Residues: CASSLALGYGGGATDTQYF.